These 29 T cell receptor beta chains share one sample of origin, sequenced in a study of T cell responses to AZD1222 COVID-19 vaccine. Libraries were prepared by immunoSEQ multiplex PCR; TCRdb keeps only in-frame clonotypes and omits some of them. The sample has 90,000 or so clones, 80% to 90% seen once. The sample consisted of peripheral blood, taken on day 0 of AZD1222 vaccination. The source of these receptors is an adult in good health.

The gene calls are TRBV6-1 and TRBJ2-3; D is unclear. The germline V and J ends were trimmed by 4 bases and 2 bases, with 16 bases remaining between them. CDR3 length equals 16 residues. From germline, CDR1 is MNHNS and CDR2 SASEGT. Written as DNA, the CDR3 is TGTGCCAGCAGTGTGCGAGCTGGAAAACTCACAGATACGCAGTATTTT. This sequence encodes CASSVRAGKLTDTQYF.

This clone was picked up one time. The CDR3 loop is CASSAPGQGRNEQFF. The CDR3 nucleotides are TGTGCCAGCAGCGCCCCGGGACAGGGCAGAAATGAGCAGTTCTTC. V gene TRBV7-7 combines with J gene TRBJ2-1; 9 bases map to TRBD1. The trim removed 5 bases at V and 7 bases at J, leaving 9 bases unmatched. The CDR3 covers 15 residues. From germline, CDR1 is SSHAT and CDR2 FNYEAQ (reference sequence).

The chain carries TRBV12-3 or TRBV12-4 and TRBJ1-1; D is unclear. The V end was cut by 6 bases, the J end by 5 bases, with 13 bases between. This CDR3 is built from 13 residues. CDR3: CASRKDRFTEAFF. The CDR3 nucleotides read TGTGCCAGCAGAAAGGACCGCTTTACTGAAGCTTTCTTT.

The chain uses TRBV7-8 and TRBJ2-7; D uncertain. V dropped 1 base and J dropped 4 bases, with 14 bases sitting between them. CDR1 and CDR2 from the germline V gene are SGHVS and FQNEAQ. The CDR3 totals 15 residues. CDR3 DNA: TGTGCCAGCAGCTTAGGGACCCAACGAACGTACGAGCAGTACTTC. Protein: CASSLGTQRTYEQYF.

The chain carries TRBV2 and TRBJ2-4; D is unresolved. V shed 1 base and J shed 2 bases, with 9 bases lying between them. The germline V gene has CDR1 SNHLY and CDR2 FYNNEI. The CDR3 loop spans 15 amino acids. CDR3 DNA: TGTGCCAGCAGTGAAGTAGTCGGGTCCAAAAACATTCAGTACTTC. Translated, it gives CASSEVVGSKNIQYF.

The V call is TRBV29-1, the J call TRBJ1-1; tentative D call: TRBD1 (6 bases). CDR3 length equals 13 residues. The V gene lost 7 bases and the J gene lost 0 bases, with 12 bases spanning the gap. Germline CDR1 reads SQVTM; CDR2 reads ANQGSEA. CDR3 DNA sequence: TGCAGCGGGATGACAGGAATGAACACTGAAGCTTTCTTT. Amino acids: CSGMTGMNTEAFF. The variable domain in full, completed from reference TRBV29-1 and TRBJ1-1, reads SAVISQKPSRDICQRGTSLTIQCQVDSQVTMMFWYRQQPGQSLTLIATANQGSEATYESGFVIDKFPISRPNLTFSTLTVSNMSPEDSSIYLCSGMTGMNTEAFFGQGTRLTVV.

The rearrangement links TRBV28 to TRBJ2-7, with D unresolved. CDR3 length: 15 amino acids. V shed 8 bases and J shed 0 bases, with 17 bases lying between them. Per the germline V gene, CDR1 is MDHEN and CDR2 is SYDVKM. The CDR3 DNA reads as TGTGCCAGCGGAAAAGGGCCCCCACCCTCCTACGAGCAGTACTTC. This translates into CASGKGPPPSYEQYF.

CDR3 in DNA: TGTGCCAGCAGCACCCCGGGGAACTATGGCTACACCTTC. Translating it yields CASSTPGNYGYTF. The chain uses TRBV6-2 or TRBV6-3 and TRBJ1-2; no clear D. Germline V gene sequence: CDR1 MNHEY, CDR2 SVGEGT. V was clipped by 6 bases and J by 2 bases, with 10 bases between them. CDR3 size: 13 residues.

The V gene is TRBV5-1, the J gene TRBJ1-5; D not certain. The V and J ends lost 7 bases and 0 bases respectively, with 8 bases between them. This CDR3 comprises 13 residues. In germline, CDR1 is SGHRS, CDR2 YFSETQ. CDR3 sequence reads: CASGEDSNQPQHF. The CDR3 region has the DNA TGCGCCAGCGGGGAGGATAGCAATCAGCCCCAGCATTTT.

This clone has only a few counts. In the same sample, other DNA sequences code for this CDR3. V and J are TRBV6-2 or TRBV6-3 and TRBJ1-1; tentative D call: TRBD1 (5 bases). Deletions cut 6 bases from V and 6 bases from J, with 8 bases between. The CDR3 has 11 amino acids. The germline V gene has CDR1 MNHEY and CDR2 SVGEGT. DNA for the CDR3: TGTGCCAGCAGCCAGGGAGCTGAAGCTTTCTTT. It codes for CASSQGAEAFF.

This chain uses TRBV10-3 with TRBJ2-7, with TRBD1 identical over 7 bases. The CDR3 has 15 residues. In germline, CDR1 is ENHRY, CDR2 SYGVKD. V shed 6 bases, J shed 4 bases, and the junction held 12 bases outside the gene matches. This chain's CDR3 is CAIRGATGAAYEQYF. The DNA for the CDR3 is TGTGCCATCAGAGGAGCAACAGGGGCGGCGTACGAGCAGTACTTC.

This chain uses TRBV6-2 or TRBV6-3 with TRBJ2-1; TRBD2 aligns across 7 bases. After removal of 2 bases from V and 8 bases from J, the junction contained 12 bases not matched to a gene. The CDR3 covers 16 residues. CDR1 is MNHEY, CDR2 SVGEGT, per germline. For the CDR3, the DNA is TGTGCCAGCAGTTACCCACCCCGAGGGGCGGGAGATGAGCAGTTCTTC. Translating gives CASSYPPRGAGDEQFF.

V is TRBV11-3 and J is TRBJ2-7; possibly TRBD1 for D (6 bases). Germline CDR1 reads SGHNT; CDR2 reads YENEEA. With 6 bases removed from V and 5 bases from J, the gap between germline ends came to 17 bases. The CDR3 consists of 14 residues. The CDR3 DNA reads TGTGCCAGCAGTCGGTCCGGGACACAGGACGAGCAGTACTTC. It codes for CASSRSGTQDEQYF.

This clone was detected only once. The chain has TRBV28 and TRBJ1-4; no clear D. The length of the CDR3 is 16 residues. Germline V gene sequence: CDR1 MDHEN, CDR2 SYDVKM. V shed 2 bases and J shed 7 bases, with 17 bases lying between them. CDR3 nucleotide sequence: TGTGCCAGCAGTTTAATCCTTAGGCATAAGGGTGAAAAACTGTTTTTT. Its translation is CASSLILRHKGEKLFF.

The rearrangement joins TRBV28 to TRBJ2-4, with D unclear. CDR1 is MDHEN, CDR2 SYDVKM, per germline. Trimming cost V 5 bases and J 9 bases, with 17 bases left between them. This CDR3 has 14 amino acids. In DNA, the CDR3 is TGTGCCAGCAGTCCCGGGCAGCCATCGGGCATTCAGTACTTC. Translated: CASSPGQPSGIQYF. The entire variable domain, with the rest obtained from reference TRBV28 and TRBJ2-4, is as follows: DVKVTQSSRYLVKRTGEKVFLECVQDMDHENMFWYRQDPGLGLRLIYFSYDVKMKEKGDIPEGYSVSREKKERFSLILESASTNQTSMYLCASSPGQPSGIQYFGAGTRLSVL.

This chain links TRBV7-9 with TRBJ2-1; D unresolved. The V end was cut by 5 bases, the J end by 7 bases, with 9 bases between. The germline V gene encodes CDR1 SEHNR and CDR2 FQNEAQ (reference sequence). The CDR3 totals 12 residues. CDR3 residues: CASSPSPNEQFF. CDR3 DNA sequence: TGTGCCAGCAGCCCAAGTCCAAATGAGCAGTTCTTC. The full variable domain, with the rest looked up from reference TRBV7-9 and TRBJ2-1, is DTGVSQNPRHKITKRGQNVTFRCDPISEHNRLYWYRQTLGQGPEFLTYFQNEAQLEKSRLLSDRFSAERPKGSFSTLEIQRTEQGDSAMYLCASSPSPNEQFFGPGTRLTVL.

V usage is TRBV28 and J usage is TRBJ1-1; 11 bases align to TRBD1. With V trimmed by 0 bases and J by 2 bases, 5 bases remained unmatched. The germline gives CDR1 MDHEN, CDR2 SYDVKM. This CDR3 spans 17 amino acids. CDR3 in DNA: TGTGCCAGCAGTTTATGGGGGACAGGGGGTTTTAACACTGAAGCTTTCTTT. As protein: CASSLWGTGGFNTEAFF.

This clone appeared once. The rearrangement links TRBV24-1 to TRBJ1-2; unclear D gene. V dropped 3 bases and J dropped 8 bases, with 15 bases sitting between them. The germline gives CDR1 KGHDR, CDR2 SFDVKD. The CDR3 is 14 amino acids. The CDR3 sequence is CATSDPTGFGGYTF. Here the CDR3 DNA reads TGTGCCACCAGTGATCCCACGGGTTTCGGGGGCTACACCTTC.

The CDR3 DNA follows: TGTGCTAGTGGCCGAGATTCCTACGAGCAGTACTTC. This codes for CASGRDSYEQYF. This rearrangement joins TRBV12-5 to TRBJ2-7; the D is unclear. CDR3 size: 12 residues. V was pared by 6 bases and J by 1 base, with 7 bases between. The germline CDR1 and CDR2 sequences are LGHNT and FRNRAP.

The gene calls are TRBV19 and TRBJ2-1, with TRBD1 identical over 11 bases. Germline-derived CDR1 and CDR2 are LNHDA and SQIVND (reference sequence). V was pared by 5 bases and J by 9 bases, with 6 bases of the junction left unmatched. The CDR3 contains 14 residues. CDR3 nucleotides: TGTGCCAGTAGTTCATGGGACAGGGGGAGTGAGCAGTTCTTC. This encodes CASSSWDRGSEQFF.

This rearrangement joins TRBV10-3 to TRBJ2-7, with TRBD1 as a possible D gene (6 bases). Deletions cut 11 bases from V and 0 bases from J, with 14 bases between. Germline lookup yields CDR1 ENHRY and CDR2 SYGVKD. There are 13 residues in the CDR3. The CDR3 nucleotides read TGTGCCGCTCAGGGGCACAGCTCCTACGAGCAGTACTTC. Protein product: CAAQGHSSYEQYF.

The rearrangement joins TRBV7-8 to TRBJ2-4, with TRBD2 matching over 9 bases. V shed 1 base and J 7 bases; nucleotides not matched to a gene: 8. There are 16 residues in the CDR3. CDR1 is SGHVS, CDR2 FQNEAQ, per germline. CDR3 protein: CASSLEVSGSENIQYF. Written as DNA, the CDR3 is TGTGCCAGCAGCTTAGAGGTTAGCGGGAGTGAGAACATTCAGTACTTC.

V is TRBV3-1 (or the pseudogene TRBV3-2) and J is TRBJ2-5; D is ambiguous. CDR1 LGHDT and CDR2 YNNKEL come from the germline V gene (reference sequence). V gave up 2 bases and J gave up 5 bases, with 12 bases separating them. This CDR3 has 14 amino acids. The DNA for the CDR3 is TGTGCCAGCAGCCAACCCGGAGTCAGGGAGACCCAGTACTTC. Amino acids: CASSQPGVRETQYF.

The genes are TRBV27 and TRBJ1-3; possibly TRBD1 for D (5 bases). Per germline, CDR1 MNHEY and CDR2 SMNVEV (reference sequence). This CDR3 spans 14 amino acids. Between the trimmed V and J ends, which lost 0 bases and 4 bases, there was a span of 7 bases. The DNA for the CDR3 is TGTGCCAGCAGTTTATCGGCAGGGGGAAACACCATATATTTT. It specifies CASSLSAGGNTIYF.

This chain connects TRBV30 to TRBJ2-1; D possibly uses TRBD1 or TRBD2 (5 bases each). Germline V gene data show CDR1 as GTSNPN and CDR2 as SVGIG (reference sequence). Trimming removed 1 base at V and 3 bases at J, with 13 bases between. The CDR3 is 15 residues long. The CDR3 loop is CAWSGGVGYYNEQFF. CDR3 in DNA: TGTGCCTGGAGTGGAGGGGTCGGCTACTACAATGAGCAGTTCTTC.

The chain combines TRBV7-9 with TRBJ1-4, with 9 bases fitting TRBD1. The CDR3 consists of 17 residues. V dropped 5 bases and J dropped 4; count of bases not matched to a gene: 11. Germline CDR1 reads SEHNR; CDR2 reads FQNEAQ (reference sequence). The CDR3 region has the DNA TGTGCCAGCAGCCTTACAGGGGGCCAAACCCTTAATGAAAAACTGTTTTTT. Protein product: CASSLTGGQTLNEKLFF.

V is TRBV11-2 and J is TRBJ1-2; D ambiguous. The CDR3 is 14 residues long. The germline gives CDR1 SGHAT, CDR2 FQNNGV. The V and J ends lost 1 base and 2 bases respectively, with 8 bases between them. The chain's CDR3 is CASSLGAVNYGYTF. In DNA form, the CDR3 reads TGTGCCAGCAGCTTAGGGGCAGTCAACTATGGCTACACCTTC.

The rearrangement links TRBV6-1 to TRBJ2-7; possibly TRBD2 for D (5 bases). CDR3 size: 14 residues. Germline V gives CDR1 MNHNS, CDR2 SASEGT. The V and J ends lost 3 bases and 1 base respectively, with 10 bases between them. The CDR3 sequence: CASSDRAVSYEQYF. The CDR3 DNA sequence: TGTGCCAGCAGTGACAGAGCGGTGTCCTACGAGCAGTACTTC.

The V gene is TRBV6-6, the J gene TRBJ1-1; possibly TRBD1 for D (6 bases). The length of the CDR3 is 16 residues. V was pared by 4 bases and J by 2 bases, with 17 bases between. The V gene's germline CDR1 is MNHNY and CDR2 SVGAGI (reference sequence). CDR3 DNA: TGTGCCAGCAGTTGGGGCCCCGGAGGGGGAAACACTGAAGCTTTCTTT. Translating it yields CASSWGPGGGNTEAFF.